The sequence of this TCR beta chain was determined in a study of TIL therapy for anti-PD-1-resistant metastatic lung cancer. Study-level findings and limits: The cohort had more treatment-naive, never-smoker and oncogene-addicted patients than typical.

Sequencing used immunoSEQ v3. Sequenced by immunoSEQ multiplex PCR; TCRdb stores in-frame clones only, minus some. The repertoire has tens of thousands of clones, 55% to 75% of them found once; the top ten carry less than 8.5%. This sample's time point: pre-treatment sample, taken before nivolumab and TIL therapy. The tumor samples were excised metastases, mostly pleural nodules or supraclavicular lymph nodes. On this clone: Its antigen is unknown.

This sequence was found in a person aged 25 to 79 with non-small cell lung cancer. Sequencing was performed on tumor tissue, taken at baseline.

The chain's CDR3 is CASSPPRDRVLNEQFF. In nucleotides, the CDR3 is TGCGCCAGCAGCCCTCCTCGGGACAGGGTTCTCAATGAGCAGTTCTTC. The chain uses TRBV4-1 and TRBJ2-1; 9 bases are a match to TRBD1. CDR1 and CDR2 from the germline V gene are MGHRA and YSYEKL. Trimming took 4 bases from V and 6 from J; bases not matched to a gene: 10. This CDR3 comprises 16 residues.